This T cell receptor (beta chain) was sequenced for a study of blood T cell repertoires in COVID-19. Study as a whole: T cells, B-cell-depleted T cells, or PBMCs supplied cDNA or gDNA.

As handled by the study authors: Reference gene primers were amplified, and this amplification served to estimate nucleated cell counts. The assay was immunoSEQ multiplex PCR, and TCRdb's table has in-frame clones only and misses some. V and J calls and clone size come straight from that table; D and trimming were deduced from the DNA. This table holds roughly 150,000 clones, about four fifths found once. The CDR3 loop spans 15 amino acids. V lost 4 bases and J 2 bases, leaving 10 bases between the germline ends. The germline gives CDR1 SGHRS, CDR2 YFSETQ. V and J are TRBV5-1 and TRBJ1-6, with a weak D call TRBD1 (6 bases). This receptor was obtained from a woman between 70 and 85 years old who had recovered from COVID-19. Specimen: peripheral blood. CDR3 in amino acids: CASSPRQAYNSPLHF. The CDR3 DNA is TGCGCCAGCAGCCCACGACAGGCCTATAATTCACCCCTCCACTTT.